Each of the 26 T cell receptor beta chains below was sequenced from the same sample in a study of blood T cell repertoires in COVID-19. Here immunoSEQ multiplex PCR was the method, and the copy in TCRdb shows in-frame clones only, minus some. This sample carries around 170,000 clones, 70% to 90% of them seen once, and the ten largest clones take approximately 4%. The specimen was peripheral blood. The receptors shown here come from a woman aged 65 to 85 with acute or convalescent COVID-19.

The CDR3 here is CASSFPGSYEQYF. In DNA form, the CDR3 reads TGTGCCAGCAGTTTCCCAGGCTCCTACGAGCAGTACTTC. The chain combines TRBV27 with TRBJ2-7; unclear D gene. The CDR3 contains 13 residues. Germline-derived CDR1 and CDR2 are MNHEY and SMNVEV (reference sequence). V lost 3 bases and J 0 bases, leaving 6 bases between the germline ends.

The chain has TRBV7-2 and TRBJ1-3, with D possibly TRBD1 on 5 matching bases. The CDR3 has 18 amino acids. V was shortened by 2 bases and J by 0 bases, with 17 bases between the two germline ends. Germline V gene lookup returns CDR1 SGHTA and CDR2 FQGNSA. CDR3: CASSLWFGGGDSGNTIYF. The CDR3 DNA follows: TGTGCCAGCAGCTTATGGTTTGGGGGAGGGGACTCTGGAAACACCATATATTTT.

V is TRBV5-4 and J is TRBJ2-6, with 7 bases aligning to TRBD1. The V segment lost 5 bases and the J segment 1 base; nucleotides outside the gene matches: 3. This CDR3 comprises 15 residues. The germline gives CDR1 SGHNT, CDR2 YYREEE (reference sequence). CDR3: CASSLQGSGANVLTF. The DNA of the CDR3 is TGTGCCAGCAGTTTACAGGGGTCTGGGGCCAACGTCCTGACTTTC.

The DNA for the CDR3 is TGCGCCAGCAGCCAAGATCGGGACACCAACTACGAGCAGTACTTC. This gives the protein CASSQDRDTNYEQYF. This sequence joins TRBV4-3 and TRBJ2-7; D possibly corresponds to TRBD1 (6 bases). The CDR3 is 15 residues long. Between the trimmed V and J ends, which lost 0 bases and 3 bases, there was a span of 12 bases. Germline V gene sequence: CDR1 LGHNA, CDR2 YSLEER.

The chain couples TRBV6-5 to TRBJ2-3; D perhaps matches TRBD1 (5 bases). Germline CDR1 and CDR2: MNHEY and SVGAGI. V dropped 10 bases and J dropped 7 bases, with 18 bases sitting between them. This CDR3 is built from 13 residues. CDR3 DNA sequence: TGTGCCACCAAAAACGGACACGGACATACGCAGTATTTT. Protein product: CATKNGHGHTQYF.

The chain carries TRBV5-1 and TRBJ1-2; D is perhaps TRBD1 (6 bases). The CDR3 length is 14 residues. Germline assignment: CDR1 SGHRS and CDR2 YFSETQ. The ends were cut back, 1 base at V and 3 bases at J, with 10 bases in the middle. The CDR3 coding sequence is TGCGCCAGCAGCTTGTTTCCAGGGGACTATGGCTACACCTTC. Translating gives CASSLFPGDYGYTF. The full variable domain, in which reference TRBV5-1 and TRBJ1-2 provide the parts outside the CDR3, is KAGVTQTPRYLIKTRGQQVTLSCSPISGHRSVSWYQQTPGQGLQFLFEYFSETQRNKGNFPGRFSGRQFSNSRSEMNVSTLELGDSALYLCASSLFPGDYGYTFGSGTRLTVV.

This chain connects TRBV5-1 to TRBJ2-1, with D possibly matching TRBD1 (6 bases). Germline CDR1 reads SGHRS; CDR2 reads YFSETQ. CDR3 length: 12 residues. Trimming took off 2 bases at V and 15 bases at J, with 15 bases between the two ends. The CDR3 reads CASSFSQGPPFF. DNA for the CDR3: TGCGCCAGCAGCTTCTCACAGGGACCCCCGTTCTTC.

V usage is TRBV28 and J usage is TRBJ1-2, with D possibly matching TRBD1 (5 bases). V was cut by 5 bases and J by 8 bases, with 18 bases left in between. Looked up from germline, CDR1 is MDHEN and CDR2 is SYDVKM. This CDR3 has 14 residues. Written as DNA, the CDR3 is TGTGCCAGCAGTCTGACGGGGGGAGGCTACGGCTACACCTTC. It specifies CASSLTGGGYGYTF.

The chain has TRBV5-6 and TRBJ1-1; 8 bases map to TRBD1. The CDR3 extends over 14 amino acids. The germline V gene encodes CDR1 SGHDT and CDR2 YYEEEE. J gave up 5 bases and V 4 bases, and 7 bases lay outside the gene matches. CDR3 sequence (DNA): TGTGCCAGCAGCCAGCAGGGGGCGGGAACTGAAGCTTTCTTT. Protein product: CASSQQGAGTEAFF.

The chain couples TRBV9 to TRBJ2-5; 10 nucleotides align to TRBD2. V was pared by 0 bases and J by 5 bases, with 7 bases of the junction left unmatched. The germline CDR1 and CDR2 sequences are SGDLS and YYNGEE. This CDR3 has 16 amino acids. This chain's CDR3 is CASSVDSGGVWETQYF. The CDR3 region has the DNA TGTGCCAGCAGCGTAGACAGCGGGGGGGTTTGGGAGACCCAGTACTTC.

This clone was recorded a few times. The chain joins TRBV6-5 to TRBJ1-1; a weak D match, TRBD1 (6 bases). Germline V lookup: CDR1 MNHEY, CDR2 SVGAGI. This CDR3 has 14 residues. Trimming took off 3 bases at V and 6 bases at J, with 14 bases between the two ends. The CDR3 DNA is TGTGCCAGCAGTTATTTTGACAGGATAGCTGAAGCTTTCTTT. Its translation: CASSYFDRIAEAFF.

The V gene is TRBV5-1, the J gene TRBJ1-6; 7 bases align to TRBD1. The CDR3 consists of 15 residues. CDR1 is SGHRS and CDR2 is YFSETQ in the germline V gene. With 4 bases clipped from V and 4 bases from J, the junction kept 5 bases outside the gene matches. The CDR3 is CASSEPGQYNSPLHF. In nucleotides, the CDR3 is TGCGCCAGCAGCGAGCCGGGACAGTATAATTCACCCCTCCACTTT.

V gene TRBV24-1 combines with J gene TRBJ2-3; 11 positions match TRBD1. The CDR3 totals 16 residues. From germline, CDR1 is KGHDR and CDR2 SFDVKD. V dropped 3 bases and J dropped 3; count of bases not matched to a gene: 4. DNA for the CDR3: TGTGCCACCAGTGATCCTGGACAGGGGGCGACAGATACGCAGTATTTT. This codes for CATSDPGQGATDTQYF.

The chain employs TRBV28 and TRBJ1-5; D not certain. Germline V gene sequence: CDR1 MDHEN, CDR2 SYDVKM. Trimming pared 8 bases from V and 6 bases from J, leaving 14 bases between. The CDR3 extends over 13 amino acids. The CDR3 spells CASDLTRAQPQHF. As DNA, the CDR3 is TGTGCCAGCGATTTAACTAGGGCTCAGCCCCAGCATTTT.

V and J are TRBV5-6 and TRBJ2-7; 9 bases match TRBD2. This CDR3 has 14 amino acids. CDR1 is SGHDT and CDR2 is YYEEEE in the germline V gene. The J segment lost 6 bases and the V segment lost 5 bases, leaving 9 bases of the junction unmatched. CDR3 DNA: TGTGCCAGCAGGGTGGGACTAGCACTGGGCGAGCAGTACTTC. It specifies CASRVGLALGEQYF.

The chain uses TRBV3-1 (or the pseudogene TRBV3-2) and TRBJ2-1, with D possibly being TRBD1 (5 bases). CDR3 length: 14 amino acids. Per the germline V gene, CDR1 is LGHDT and CDR2 is YNNKEL (reference sequence). Trimming removed 4 bases from V and 7 bases from J, with 14 bases in between. DNA for the CDR3: TGTGCCAGCAGCCTACGACAGTTGAGTAATGAGCAGTTCTTC. It yields the protein CASSLRQLSNEQFF.

The chain uses TRBV19 and TRBJ1-1; D ambiguous. The germline gives CDR1 LNHDA, CDR2 SQIVND (reference sequence). Trimming cost V 6 bases and J 0 bases, with 11 bases left between them. This CDR3 is 14 amino acids long. Written as DNA, the CDR3 is TGTGCCAGTAGAGGAGGCAGCATGAACACTGAAGCTTTCTTT. This codes for CASRGGSMNTEAFF.

The chain combines TRBV30 with TRBJ2-2; the D gene is possibly TRBD1 (6 bases). The CDR3 is 13 amino acids. CDR1 is GTSNPN and CDR2 is SVGIG in the germline V gene (reference sequence). V was clipped by 3 bases and J by 4 bases, with 9 bases between them. The CDR3 DNA sequence: TGTGCCTGGAGGTCAGGGGCCACCGGGGAGCTGTTTTTT. Translating it yields CAWRSGATGELFF.

In its sample, this clone was seen once. The chain is built from TRBV11-2 and TRBJ1-1; TRBD1 aligns across 10 bases. Germline V gene lookup returns CDR1 SGHAT and CDR2 FQNNGV. CDR3 length equals 15 residues. Germline trimming cut 4 bases from V and 0 bases from J; bases unmatched to any gene: 2. In DNA, the CDR3 is TGTGCCAGCAGCTGGGGACAGGGGATGAACACTGAAGCTTTCTTT. Residues: CASSWGQGMNTEAFF. Full variable domain (remainder filled in from reference TRBV11-2 and TRBJ1-1): EAGVAQSPRYKIIEKRQSVAFWCNPISGHATLYWYQQILGQGPKLLIQFQNNGVVDDSQLPKDRFSAERLKGVDSTLKIQPAKLEDSAVYLCASSWGQGMNTEAFFGQGTRLTVV.

V and J are TRBV7-9 and TRBJ1-1, with TRBD1 identical over 8 bases. Trimming removed 5 bases from V and 6 bases from J; junction bases left unmatched: 11. This CDR3 is 15 amino acids long. CDR1 and CDR2 from the germline V gene are SEHNR and FQNEAQ (reference sequence). CDR3 protein: CASSPYRGASAEAFF. CDR3 nucleotides: TGTGCCAGCAGCCCGTACAGGGGGGCAAGCGCTGAAGCTTTCTTT. The full variable domain, rest sourced from reference TRBV7-9 and TRBJ1-1, is DTGVSQNPRHKITKRGQNVTFRCDPISEHNRLYWYRQTLGQGPEFLTYFQNEAQLEKSRLLSDRFSAERPKGSFSTLEIQRTEQGDSAMYLCASSPYRGASAEAFFGQGTRLTVV.

The gene calls are TRBV7-9 and TRBJ1-1, with no clear D. Trimming removed 8 bases from V and 2 bases from J, with 12 bases in between. CDR3 size: 13 residues. Germline V lookup: CDR1 SEHNR, CDR2 FQNEAQ (reference sequence). This CDR3 reads CASQGEPNTEAFF. DNA of the CDR3: TGTGCCAGCCAAGGAGAGCCCAACACTGAAGCTTTCTTT.

The CDR3 spells CASSTQGTGANTEAFF. CDR3 coding DNA: TGCGCCAGCAGCACGCAGGGGACAGGGGCGAACACTGAAGCTTTCTTT. V is TRBV5-1 and J is TRBJ1-1, with TRBD1 matching 10 bases. The V gene's germline CDR1 is SGHRS and CDR2 YFSETQ. This CDR3 is built from 16 residues. The V gene end was trimmed by 4 bases and the J gene end by 1 base; junction bases not matched to a gene: 7.

To note about this clone: The junction does not match germline at one end; this may be a read error. This sequence joins TRBV7-7 and TRBJ2-2; 12 bases fit TRBD2. The CDR3 extends over 17 amino acids. CDR1 and CDR2 from the germline V gene are SSHAT and FNYEAQ (reference sequence). The CDR3 nucleotides read TGTGCTAGCAGCTTAGAACTAGCGGGAGGTCGTACCGGGGAGCTGTTTTTT. Its protein is CASSLELAGGRTGELFF.

The chain recombines TRBV28 with TRBJ2-6; 7 bases agree with TRBD1. V lost 3 bases and J lost 4; bases outside the gene matches: 3. This CDR3 has 15 amino acids. From germline, CDR1 is MDHEN and CDR2 SYDVKM. CDR3 nucleotide sequence: TGTGCCAGCAGTTTTCAGGGGGTCGGGGCCAACGTCCTGACTTTC. Protein: CASSFQGVGANVLTF. Complete variable domain (other parts from reference TRBV28 and TRBJ2-6): DVKVTQSSRYLVKRTGEKVFLECVQDMDHENMFWYRQDPGLGLRLIYFSYDVKMKEKGDIPEGYSVSREKKERFSLILESASTNQTSMYLCASSFQGVGANVLTFGAGSRLTVL.

The genes are TRBV7-2 and TRBJ1-6; D unresolved. CDR1 SGHTA and CDR2 FQGNSA come from the germline V gene. The CDR3 is made up of 15 amino acids. The V and J ends lost 7 bases and 3 bases respectively, with 13 bases between them. Here the CDR3 reads CASTSDSNYNSPLHF. The CDR3 DNA reads as TGTGCCAGCACCTCAGATTCCAACTATAATTCACCCCTCCACTTT.

The chain links TRBV6-5 to TRBJ1-6; D remains unclear. CDR3 length: 14 residues. Germline V gene lookup returns CDR1 MNHEY and CDR2 SVGAGI. V shed 2 bases and J shed 7 bases, with 9 bases lying between them. CDR3 coding DNA: TGTGCCAGCAGTTACACTGCCGTGAATTCACCCCTCCACTTT. It encodes CASSYTAVNSPLHF.